Listed below are T cell receptor beta chains from one sample, sequenced in a study of response to subunit inactivated influenza vaccine. Each CDR3 protein is one row after TCRdb ran MiXCR on the RT-PCR reads. The table has 200,000 to 300,000 distinct CDR3 sequences, 10% to 15% seen once. This material consisted of non-naive T cells sorted from PBMCs, taken 14 to 15 days before vaccination. These receptors came from a man in his fifties or sixties who received an inactivated influenza vaccine. The CDR3 runs from the conserved cysteine through the conserved F or W. D genes are given only for firm matches. The size field is filled for only some rows; it gives once, few, many or a size class.

size: NA
J: TRBJ1-5
V: TRBV20-1
D: TRBD1
DNA: TGCAGTGCTCCGAAGGGACAGGGGGCTCAGCCCCAGCATTTT
CDR3: CSAPKGQGAQPQHF

size: once
J: TRBJ2-3
V: TRBV12-3/TRBV12-4
D: TRBD2
DNA: TGTGCCAGCTGTCCCGGAACTAGCGGGGGGTTCACAGATACGCAGTATTTT
CDR3: CASCPGTSGGFTDTQYF

size: few
J: TRBJ1-1
V: TRBV10-3
D: NA
DNA: TGTGCCATCAGTGGCCCGGGGGCGGTTGAAGCTTTCTTT
CDR3: CAISGPGAVEAFF

size: few
J: TRBJ2-3
V: TRBV7-8
D: NA
DNA: TGTGCCAGCAGCTTAGACCGGCAGCGCACAGATACGCAGTATTTT
CDR3: CASSLDRQRTDTQYF

size: many
J: TRBJ2-1
V: TRBV28
D: NA
DNA: TGTGCCAGCAGTTCCTTCCGAGGCGGGTTCTTC
CDR3: CASSSFRGGFF

size: few
J: TRBJ2-7
V: TRBV7-2
D: NA
DNA: TGTGCCAGCAGTCAGGGTCCGTTGGCCTACGAGCAGTACTTC
CDR3: CASSQGPLAYEQYF

size: NA
J: TRBJ2-7
V: TRBV7-6
D: TRBD2
DNA: TGTGCCAGCAGCTCTAGCGGAGGAGGAGAGGAGCAGTACTTC
CDR3: CASSSSGGGEEQYF

size: NA
J: TRBJ1-4
V: TRBV5-1
D: NA
DNA: TGCGCCAGCAGTTTGGGGGAAGGCGAAAAACTGTTTTTT
CDR3: CASSLGEGEKLFF

size: few
J: TRBJ2-7
V: TRBV29-1
D: TRBD2
DNA: TGCAGCGTTAGCCGGGACTACTACGAGCAGTACTTC
CDR3: CSVSRDYYEQYF

size: many
J: TRBJ2-5
V: TRBV29-1
D: NA
DNA: TGCAGCCACAAAGGGGAGACCCAGTACTTC
CDR3: CSHKGETQYF

size: NA
J: TRBJ1-1
V: TRBV7-6
D: NA
DNA: TGTGCCAGCAGCACCACAGGAGGATCCGAAGCTTTCTTT
CDR3: CASSTTGGSEAFF

size: NA
J: TRBJ2-7
V: TRBV7-2
D: NA
DNA: TGTGCCAGCAGCTTAGCACAAGGCGCTTACTACGAGCAGTACTTC
CDR3: CASSLAQGAYYEQYF

size: many
J: TRBJ2-7
V: TRBV3-1
D: NA
DNA: TGTGCCAGCAGCCAAGCGCGGGGTTCCATCTACGAGCAGTACTTC
CDR3: CASSQARGSIYEQYF

size: NA
J: TRBJ2-1
V: TRBV5-4
D: NA
DNA: TGTGCCAGCAGCAAGCAGGAGAATGAGCAGTTCTTC
CDR3: CASSKQENEQFF

size: NA
J: TRBJ1-1
V: TRBV12-3/TRBV12-4
D: NA
DNA: TGTGCCAGCAGTCTTAAGGAGAACACTGAAGCTTTCTTT
CDR3: CASSLKENTEAFF

size: many
J: TRBJ1-2
V: TRBV25-1
D: TRBD1
DNA: TGTGCCAGCAGTGAAGGACAGGGCGCATGGGGCTACACCTTC
CDR3: CASSEGQGAWGYTF

size: many
J: TRBJ1-1
V: TRBV25-1
D: NA
DNA: TGTGCCAGCAGTGAATTTCGGGGCAGCGACGCCACTGAAGCTTTCTTT
CDR3: CASSEFRGSDATEAFF

size: many
J: TRBJ2-1
V: TRBV11-1
D: TRBD2
DNA: TGTGCCAGCAGCGACCCCGGGACTAGCGGGAGGAAGAAAAATGAGCAGTTCTTC
CDR3: CASSDPGTSGRKKNEQFF